These T cell receptor beta chains were read from a single sample in a study of a mutant IDH1 vaccine in newly diagnosed glioma. TCRdb's table, derived via immunoSEQ multiplex PCR, lists solely in-frame clones and lacks some. The profile shows approximately 70,000 clones, 80% to 90% of them singletons. The sample was PBMCs, taken from a glioma patient treated with radiotherapy, temozolomide or both. All receptors derive from a man aged 30-40 years with glioma. CDR3s include the opening cysteine and the closing phenylalanine or tryptophan. D genes are given only for firm matches. Clone size is given for some rows only: seen once, a few or many times, or a class if the clone is expanded.

D gene: -
J gene: TRBJ1-6
clone size: -
V gene: TRBV10-2
CDR3 protein: CASSTRSTNSPLHF
CDR3 DNA: TGCGCCAGCAGCACCAGGTCCACTAATTCACCCCTCCACTTT

D gene: -
J gene: TRBJ1-1
clone size: few
V gene: TRBV27
CDR3 protein: CASTDTGPSGEAFF
CDR3 DNA: TGTGCCAGCACCGACACCGGGCCGTCGGGGGAGGCTTTCTTT

D gene: TRBD2
J gene: TRBJ2-4
clone size: once
V gene: TRBV10-2
CDR3 protein: CASSESMLGLAGKLDIQYF
CDR3 DNA: TGCGCCAGCAGTGAGTCGATGTTGGGTCTAGCGGGGAAGTTGGACATTCAGTACTTC

D gene: TRBD1
J gene: TRBJ1-3
clone size: -
V gene: TRBV7-6
CDR3 protein: CASSLSGGDGTIYF
CDR3 DNA: TGTGCCAGCAGCTTATCAGGGGGCGATGGCACCATATATTTT

D gene: -
J gene: TRBJ1-3
clone size: -
V gene: TRBV11-2
CDR3 protein: CASSFKGPSSGNTIYF
CDR3 DNA: TGTGCCAGCAGCTTTAAAGGGCCTAGCTCTGGAAACACCATATATTTT

D gene: TRBD2
J gene: TRBJ2-7
clone size: -
V gene: TRBV6-1
CDR3 protein: CASSERTSGGYEQYF
CDR3 DNA: TGTGCCAGCAGTGAAAGGACTAGCGGGGGGTACGAGCAGTACTTC

D gene: -
J gene: TRBJ1-1
clone size: few
V gene: TRBV5-4
CDR3 protein: CASSLVGEGAEAFF
CDR3 DNA: TGTGCCAGCAGCTTGGTTGGGGAAGGGGCTGAAGCTTTCTTT

D gene: -
J gene: TRBJ1-1
clone size: -
V gene: TRBV7-9
CDR3 protein: CASRSPYSGDTEAFF
CDR3 DNA: TGTGCCAGCAGGTCCCCTTATAGCGGGGACACTGAAGCTTTCTTT

D gene: TRBD1
J gene: TRBJ1-2
clone size: once
V gene: TRBV5-1
CDR3 protein: CASSSFLQGSQPYGYTF
CDR3 DNA: TGCGCCAGCAGCTCTTTTCTACAGGGGTCCCAGCCCTATGGCTACACCTTC

D gene: -
J gene: TRBJ1-3
clone size: -
V gene: TRBV7-8
CDR3 protein: CASSLQGRGNTIYF
CDR3 DNA: TGTGCCAGCAGCTTACAGGGTCGGGGAAACACCATATATTTT